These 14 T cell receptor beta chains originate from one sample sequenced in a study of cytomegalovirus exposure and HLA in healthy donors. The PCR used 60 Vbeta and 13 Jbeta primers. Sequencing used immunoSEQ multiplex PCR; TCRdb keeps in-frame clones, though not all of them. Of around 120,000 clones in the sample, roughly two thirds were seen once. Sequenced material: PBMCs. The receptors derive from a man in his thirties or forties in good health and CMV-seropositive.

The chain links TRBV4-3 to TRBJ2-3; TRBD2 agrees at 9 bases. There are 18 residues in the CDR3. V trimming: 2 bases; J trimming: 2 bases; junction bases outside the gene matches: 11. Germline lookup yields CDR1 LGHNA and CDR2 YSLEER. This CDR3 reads CASSQRTTLAGYTDTQYF. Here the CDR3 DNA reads TGCGCCAGCAGCCAAAGAACAACCCTAGCGGGGTACACAGATACGCAGTATTTT.

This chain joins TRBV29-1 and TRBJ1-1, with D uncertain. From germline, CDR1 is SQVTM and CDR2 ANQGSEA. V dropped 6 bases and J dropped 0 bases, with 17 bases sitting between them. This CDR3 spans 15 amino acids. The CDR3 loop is CSVGSRGSMNTEAFF. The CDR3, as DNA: TGCAGCGTAGGTAGTCGGGGTTCTATGAACACTGAAGCTTTCTTT. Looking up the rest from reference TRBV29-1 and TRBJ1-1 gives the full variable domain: SAVISQKPSRDICQRGTSLTIQCQVDSQVTMMFWYRQQPGQSLTLIATANQGSEATYESGFVIDKFPISRPNLTFSTLTVSNMSPEDSSIYLCSVGSRGSMNTEAFFGQGTRLTVV.

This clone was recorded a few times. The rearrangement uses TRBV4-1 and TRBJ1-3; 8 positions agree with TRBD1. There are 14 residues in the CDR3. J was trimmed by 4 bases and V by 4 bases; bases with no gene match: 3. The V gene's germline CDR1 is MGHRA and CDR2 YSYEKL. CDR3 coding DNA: TGCGCCAGCAGCCGGCAGGGGGCCGGAAACACCATATATTTT. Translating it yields CASSRQGAGNTIYF.

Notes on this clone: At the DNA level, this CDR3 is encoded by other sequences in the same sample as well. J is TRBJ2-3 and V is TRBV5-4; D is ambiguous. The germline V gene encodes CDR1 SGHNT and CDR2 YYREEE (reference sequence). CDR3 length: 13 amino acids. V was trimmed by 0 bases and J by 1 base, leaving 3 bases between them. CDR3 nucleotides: TGTGCCAGCAGCTTGGCGGGCACAGATACGCAGTATTTT. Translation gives CASSLAGTDTQYF.

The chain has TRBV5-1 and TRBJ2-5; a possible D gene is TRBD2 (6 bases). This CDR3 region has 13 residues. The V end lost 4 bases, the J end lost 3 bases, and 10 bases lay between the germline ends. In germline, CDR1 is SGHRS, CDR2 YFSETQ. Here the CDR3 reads CASSREREETQYF. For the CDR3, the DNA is TGCGCCAGCAGCCGAGAGCGGGAAGAGACCCAGTACTTC.

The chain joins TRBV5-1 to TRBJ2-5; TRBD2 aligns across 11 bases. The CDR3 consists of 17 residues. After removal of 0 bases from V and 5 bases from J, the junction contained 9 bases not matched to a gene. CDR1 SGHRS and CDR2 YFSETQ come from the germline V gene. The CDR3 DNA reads TGCGCCAGCAGCTTGGCGCAAACTAGCGGGAGAACGGAGACCCAGTACTTC. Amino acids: CASSLAQTSGRTETQYF.

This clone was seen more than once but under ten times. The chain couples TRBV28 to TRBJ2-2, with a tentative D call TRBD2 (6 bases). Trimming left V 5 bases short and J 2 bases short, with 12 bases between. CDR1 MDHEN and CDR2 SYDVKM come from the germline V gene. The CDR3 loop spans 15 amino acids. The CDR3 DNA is TGTGCCAGCAGTCCTCCGGGACTTAACACCGGGGAGCTGTTTTTT. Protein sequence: CASSPPGLNTGELFF. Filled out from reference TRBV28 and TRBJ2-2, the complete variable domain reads DVKVTQSSRYLVKRTGEKVFLECVQDMDHENMFWYRQDPGLGLRLIYFSYDVKMKEKGDIPEGYSVSREKKERFSLILESASTNQTSMYLCASSPPGLNTGELFFGEGSRLTVL.

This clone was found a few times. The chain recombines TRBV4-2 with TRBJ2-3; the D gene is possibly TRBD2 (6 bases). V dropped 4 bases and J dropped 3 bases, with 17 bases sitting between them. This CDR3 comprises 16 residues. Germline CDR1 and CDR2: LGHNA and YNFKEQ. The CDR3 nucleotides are TGTGCCAGCAGCCCGACTAGTTGGGGGGAGACAGATACGCAGTATTTT. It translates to CASSPTSWGETDTQYF.

DNA for the CDR3: TGTGCCAGCAGCCCTCGGGTAAACACCGGGGAGCTGTTTTTT. Protein product: CASSPRVNTGELFF. The chain recombines TRBV9 with TRBJ2-2; no firm D call. CDR3 length: 14 amino acids. The germline CDR1 and CDR2 sequences are SGDLS and YYNGEE. The ends were cut back, 4 bases at V and 2 bases at J, with 9 bases in the middle.

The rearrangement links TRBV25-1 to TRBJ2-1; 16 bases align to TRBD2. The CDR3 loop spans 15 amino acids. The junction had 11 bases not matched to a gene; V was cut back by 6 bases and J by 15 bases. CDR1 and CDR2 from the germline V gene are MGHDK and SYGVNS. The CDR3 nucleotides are TGTGCCAGCAGGCCCCCGGGACTAGCGGGAGGGAAGCGGTTCTTC. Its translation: CASRPPGLAGGKRFF.

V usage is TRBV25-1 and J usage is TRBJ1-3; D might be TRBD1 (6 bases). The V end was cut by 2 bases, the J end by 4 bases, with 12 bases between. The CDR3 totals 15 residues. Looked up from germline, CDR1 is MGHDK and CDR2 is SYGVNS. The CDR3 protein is CASSEITGLGNTIYF. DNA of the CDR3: TGTGCCAGCAGTGAAATTACAGGGCTAGGAAACACCATATATTTT.

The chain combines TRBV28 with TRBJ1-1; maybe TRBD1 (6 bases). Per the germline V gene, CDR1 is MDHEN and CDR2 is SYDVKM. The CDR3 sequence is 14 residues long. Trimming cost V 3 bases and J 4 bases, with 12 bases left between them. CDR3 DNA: TGTGCCAGCAGTTTCGCGGGGGCTCGCACTGAAGCTTTCTTT. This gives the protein CASSFAGARTEAFF.

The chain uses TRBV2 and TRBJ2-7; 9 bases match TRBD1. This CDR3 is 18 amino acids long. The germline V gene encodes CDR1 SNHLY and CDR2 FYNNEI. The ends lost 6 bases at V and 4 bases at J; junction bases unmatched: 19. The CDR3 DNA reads TGTGCCAGCAGAAGCCTTCCGGGACAGGGTATGTCCTTGTACGAGCAGTACTTC. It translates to CASRSLPGQGMSLYEQYF.

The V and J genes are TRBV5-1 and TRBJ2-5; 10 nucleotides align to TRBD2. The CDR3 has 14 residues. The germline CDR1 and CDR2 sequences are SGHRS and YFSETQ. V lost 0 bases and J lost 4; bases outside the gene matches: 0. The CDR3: CASSLGTSGETQYF. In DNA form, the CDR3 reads TGCGCCAGCAGCTTGGGGACTAGCGGAGAGACCCAGTACTTC.